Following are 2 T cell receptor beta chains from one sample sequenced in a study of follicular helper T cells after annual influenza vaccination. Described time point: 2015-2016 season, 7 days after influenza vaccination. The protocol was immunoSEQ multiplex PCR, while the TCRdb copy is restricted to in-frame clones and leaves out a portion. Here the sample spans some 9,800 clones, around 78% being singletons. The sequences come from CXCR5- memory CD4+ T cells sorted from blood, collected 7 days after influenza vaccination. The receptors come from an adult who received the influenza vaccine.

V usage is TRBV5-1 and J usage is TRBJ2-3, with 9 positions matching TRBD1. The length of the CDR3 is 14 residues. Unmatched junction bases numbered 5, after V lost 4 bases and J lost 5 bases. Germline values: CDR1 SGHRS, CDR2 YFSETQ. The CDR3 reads CASSAGQGGDTQYF. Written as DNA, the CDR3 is TGCGCCAGCAGCGCGGGACAGGGAGGAGATACGCAGTATTTT.

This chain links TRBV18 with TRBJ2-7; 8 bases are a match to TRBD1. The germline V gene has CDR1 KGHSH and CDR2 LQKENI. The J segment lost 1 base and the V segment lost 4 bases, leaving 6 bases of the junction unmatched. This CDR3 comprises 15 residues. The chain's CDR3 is CASSRKQGGSYEQYF. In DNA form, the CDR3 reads TGTGCCAGCTCACGCAAACAGGGGGGATCCTACGAGCAGTACTTC.